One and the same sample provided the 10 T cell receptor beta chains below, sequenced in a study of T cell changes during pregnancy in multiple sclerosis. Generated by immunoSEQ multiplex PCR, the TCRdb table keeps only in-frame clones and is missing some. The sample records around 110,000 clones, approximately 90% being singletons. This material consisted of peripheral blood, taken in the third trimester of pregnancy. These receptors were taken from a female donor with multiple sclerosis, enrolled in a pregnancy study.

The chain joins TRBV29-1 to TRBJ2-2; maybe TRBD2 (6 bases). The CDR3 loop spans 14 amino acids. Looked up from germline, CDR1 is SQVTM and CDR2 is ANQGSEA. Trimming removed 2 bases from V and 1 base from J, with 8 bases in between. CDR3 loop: CSVERRENTGELFF. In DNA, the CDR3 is TGCAGCGTTGAACGGCGGGAGAACACCGGGGAGCTGTTTTTT.

The CDR3 here is CASSSVQGNYGYTF. The CDR3, as DNA: TGTGCCAGCAGTTCGGTACAGGGGAACTATGGCTACACCTTC. The V call is TRBV5-5, the J call TRBJ1-2; TRBD1 matches 7 bases. The CDR3 consists of 14 residues. After removal of 5 bases from V and 2 bases from J, the junction contained 6 bases not matched to a gene. The germline CDR1 and CDR2 sequences are SGHKS and YYEKEE (reference sequence).

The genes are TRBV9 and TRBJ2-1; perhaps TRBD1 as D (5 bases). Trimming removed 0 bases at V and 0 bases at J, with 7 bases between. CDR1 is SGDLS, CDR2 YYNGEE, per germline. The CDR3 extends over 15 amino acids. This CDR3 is CASSVGQNSYNEQFF. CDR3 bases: TGTGCCAGCAGCGTAGGACAGAACTCCTACAATGAGCAGTTCTTC.

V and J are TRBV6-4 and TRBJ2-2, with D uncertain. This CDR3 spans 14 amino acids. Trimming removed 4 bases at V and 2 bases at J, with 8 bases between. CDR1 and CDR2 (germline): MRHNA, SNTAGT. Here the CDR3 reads CASSVDFNTGELFF. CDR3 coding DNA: TGTGCCAGCAGTGTCGACTTTAACACCGGGGAGCTGTTTTTT.

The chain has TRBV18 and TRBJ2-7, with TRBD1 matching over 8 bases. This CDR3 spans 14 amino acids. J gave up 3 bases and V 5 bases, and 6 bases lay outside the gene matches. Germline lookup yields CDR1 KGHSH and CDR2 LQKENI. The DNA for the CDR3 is TGTGCCAGCTCAGCACGGACAGGGAACTACGAGCAGTACTTC. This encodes CASSARTGNYEQYF. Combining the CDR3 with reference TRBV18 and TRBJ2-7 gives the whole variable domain NAGVMQNPRHLVRRRGQEARLRCSPMKGHSHVYWYRQLPEEGLKFMVYLQKENIIDESGMPKERFSAEFPKEGPSILRIQQVVRGDSAAYFCASSARTGNYEQYFGPGTRLTVT.

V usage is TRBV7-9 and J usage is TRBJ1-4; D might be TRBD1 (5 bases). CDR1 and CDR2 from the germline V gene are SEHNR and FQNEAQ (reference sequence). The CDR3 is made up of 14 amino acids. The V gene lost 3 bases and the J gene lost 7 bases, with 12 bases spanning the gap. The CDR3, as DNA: TGTGCCAGCAGCTTCCAGGGTGGAGTTGAAAAACTGTTTTTT. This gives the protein CASSFQGGVEKLFF.

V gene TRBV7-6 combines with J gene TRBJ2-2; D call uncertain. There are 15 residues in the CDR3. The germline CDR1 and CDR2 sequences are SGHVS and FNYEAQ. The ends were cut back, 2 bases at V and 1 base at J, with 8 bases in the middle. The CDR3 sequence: CASSLRRVNTGELFF. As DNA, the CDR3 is TGTGCCAGCAGCTTAAGACGGGTGAACACCGGGGAGCTGTTTTTT.

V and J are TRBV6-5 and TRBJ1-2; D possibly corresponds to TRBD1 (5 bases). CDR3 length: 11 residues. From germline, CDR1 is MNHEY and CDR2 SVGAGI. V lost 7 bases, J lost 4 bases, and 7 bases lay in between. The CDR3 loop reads CASTRGYGYTF. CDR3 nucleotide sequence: TGTGCCAGCACAAGGGGCTATGGCTACACCTTC.

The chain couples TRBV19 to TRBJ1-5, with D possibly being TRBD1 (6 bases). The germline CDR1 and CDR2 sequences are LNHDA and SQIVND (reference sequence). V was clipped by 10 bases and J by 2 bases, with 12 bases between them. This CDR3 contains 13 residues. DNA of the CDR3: TGTGCCACCTCAGGGGTAGGCAATCAGCCCCAGCATTTT. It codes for CATSGVGNQPQHF.

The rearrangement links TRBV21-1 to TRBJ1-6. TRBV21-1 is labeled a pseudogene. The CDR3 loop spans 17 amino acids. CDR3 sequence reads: CASTDPEGRVNNSPLHF. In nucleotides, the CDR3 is TGTGCCAGCACCGACCCGGAGGGCCGGGTAAATAATTCACCCCTCCACTTT.